This T cell receptor (beta chain) stems from a study of blood T cell repertoires in COVID-19. This clone was seen a handful of times. Sequenced by immunoSEQ multiplex PCR; TCRdb stores in-frame clones only, minus some. The sample shows about 220,000 clones, 82% of them seen only once. Germline V gives CDR1 SGHTS, CDR2 YDEGEE. This CDR3 is built from 14 residues. The J segment lost 1 base and the V segment lost 10 bases, leaving 7 bases of the junction unmatched. This sequence originates from a woman older than 75 with acute or convalescent COVID-19. The sequencing input was peripheral blood. This rearrangement joins TRBV5-8 to TRBJ2-2; 7 bases line up with TRBD1. The CDR3 here is CASRRDRNTGELFF. As DNA, the CDR3 is TGTGCCTCAAGACGGGACAGGAACACCGGGGAGCTGTTTTTT.